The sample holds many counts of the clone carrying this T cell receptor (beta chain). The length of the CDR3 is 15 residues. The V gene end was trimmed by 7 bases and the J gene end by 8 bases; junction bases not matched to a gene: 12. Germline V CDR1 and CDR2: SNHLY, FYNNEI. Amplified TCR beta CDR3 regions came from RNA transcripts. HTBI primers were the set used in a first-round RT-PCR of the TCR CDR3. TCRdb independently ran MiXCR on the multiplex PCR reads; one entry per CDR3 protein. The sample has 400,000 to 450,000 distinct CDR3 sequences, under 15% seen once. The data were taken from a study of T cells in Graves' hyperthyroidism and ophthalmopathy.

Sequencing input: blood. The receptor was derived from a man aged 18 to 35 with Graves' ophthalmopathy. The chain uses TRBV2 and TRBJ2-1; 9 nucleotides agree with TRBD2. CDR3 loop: CASKRGGGATDEQFF. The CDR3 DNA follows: TGTGCCAGCAAGAGAGGCGGGGGGGCTACCGATGAGCAGTTCTTC.